Listed below are T cell receptor beta chains from one sample, sequenced in a study of cytotoxic CD8 clonotypes in ibrutinib-treated CLL. Only in-frame clones appear in the TCRdb table, and some are missing; sequencing was by immunoSEQ multiplex PCR. The data show some 25,000 clones, about two thirds seen once. The material sequenced was PBMCs, taken at disease progression, from a patient treated with ibrutinib. The source is a human donor with chronic lymphocytic leukemia. Both conserved end residues are part of each CDR3. A D gene is named only where the DNA matches it firmly. Rows may omit the clone size; those that give it use once, few, many or a size class.

>NA|TRBJ1-4|TRBV30|NA
CAWSAGPEKLFF
TGTGCCTGGAGTGCAGGACCTGAAAAACTGTTTTTT
>NA|TRBJ2-6|TRBV19|TRBD1
CASSPQTGGAGANVLTF
TGTGCCAGTAGTCCTCAGACAGGGGGCGCTGGGGCCAACGTCCTGACTTTC
>NA|TRBJ2-1|TRBV4-1|TRBD2
CASSQIGTGGPYNEQFF
TGCGCCAGCAGCCAAATCGGGACGGGGGGTCCCTACAATGAGCAGTTCTTC
>NA|TRBJ1-5|TRBV11-2|TRBD1
CASSGQVGNQPQHF
TGTGCCAGCAGCGGACAGGTGGGGAATCAGCCCCAGCATTTT
>many|TRBJ1-4|TRBV7-9|NA
CASSSGRGGRFEKLFF
TGTGCCAGCAGCTCTGGGCGAGGAGGGCGGTTTGAAAAACTGTTTTTT
>few|TRBJ1-2|TRBV7-9|NA
CASSPWTGGSYGYTF
TGTGCCAGCAGCCCGTGGACGGGGGGCTCCTATGGCTACACCTTC
>NA|TRBJ1-2|TRBV5-1|NA
CASSLAEGWGYGYTF
TGCGCCAGCAGCTTGGCCGAGGGGTGGGGCTATGGCTACACCTTC
>NA|TRBJ2-7|TRBV9|NA
CASSPFGTHNEQYF
TGTGCCAGCAGCCCGTTCGGGACGCACAACGAGCAGTACTTC
>few|TRBJ2-7|TRBV4-2|NA
CASSQGGQTYEQYF
TGTGCCAGCAGCCAAGGCGGACAGACCTACGAGCAGTACTTC
>few|TRBJ1-1|TRBV19|NA
CASSIGRNTEAFF
TGTGCCAGTAGTATCGGTCGGAACACTGAAGCTTTCTTT
>NA|TRBJ1-4|TRBV15|NA
CATGRGSVGEKLFF
TGTGCCACCGGGCGGGGGTCTGTAGGAGAAAAACTGTTTTTT
>NA|TRBJ1-2|TRBV21-1|NA
CASSISDRDVINYGYTF
TGTGCCAGCAGCATTAGTGACAGGGATGTCATCAACTATGGCTACACCTTC
>NA|TRBJ1-1|TRBV5-4|NA
CASRTRERSPNTEAFF
TGTGCCAGCAGGACCCGGGAGAGGTCCCCGAACACTGAAGCTTTCTTT
>NA|TRBJ2-7|TRBV7-9|NA
CASSSGNTYEQYF
TGTGCCAGCAGCTCAGGGAATACCTACGAGCAGTACTTC
>NA|TRBJ2-7|TRBV7-9|NA
CASSPLGATGRPAEQYF
TGTGCCAGCAGCCCCCTGGGGGCGACAGGAAGGCCTGCCGAGCAGTACTTC
>NA|TRBJ2-2|TRBV6-5|NA
CASSYGNGELFF
TGTGCCAGCAGTTACGGGAACGGGGAGCTGTTTTTT
>NA|TRBJ2-7|TRBV4-3|NA
CASSQAGTGTYEQYF
TGCGCCAGCAGCCAGGCTGGGACGGGGACCTACGAGCAGTACTTC
>NA|TRBJ1-3|TRBV9|NA
CASSIFDSLGVNTIYF
TGTGCCAGCAGCATATTCGACTCTCTGGGGGTGAACACCATATATTTT
>NA|TRBJ2-5|TRBV4-3|TRBD2
CASSQGLAGGQETQYF
TGCGCCAGCAGCCAAGGTTTAGCGGGGGGCCAAGAGACCCAGTACTTC
>NA|TRBJ1-5|TRBV6-5|TRBD1
CATGTDFYQPQHF
TGTGCCACCGGGACAGACTTTTATCAGCCCCAGCATTTT
>NA|TRBJ2-7|TRBV25-1|NA
CASSVQSSYEQYF
TGTGCCAGCAGTGTACAGAGCTCCTACGAGCAGTACTTC
>NA|TRBJ2-5|TRBV29-1|NA
CSVPGGAETQYF
TGCAGCGTTCCCGGAGGGGCAGAGACCCAGTACTTC
>NA|TRBJ1-5|TRBV28|NA
CASMTGASNQPQHF
TGTGCCAGCATGACGGGGGCGAGCAATCAGCCCCAGCATTTT
>NA|TRBJ1-1|TRBV13|NA
CASRNRFSEAFF
TGTGCCAGCAGAAACAGGTTCTCTGAAGCTTTCTTT
>NA|TRBJ2-3|TRBV6-1|NA
CASSIPGLDTQYF
TGTGCCAGCAGTATACCAGGACTAGATACGCAGTATTTT
>once|TRBJ2-1|TRBV15|NA
CATSREDSNEQFF
TGTGCCACCAGCAGAGAGGACAGCAATGAGCAGTTCTTC
>once|TRBJ1-5|TRBV15|TRBD1
CATSRTGTGGHQPQHF
TGTGCCACCAGCAGAACCGGGACAGGGGGCCATCAGCCCCAGCATTTT
>few|TRBJ2-7|TRBV18|NA
CASSSGIPFDEQYF
TGTGCCAGCTCATCCGGGATCCCCTTCGACGAGCAGTACTTC
>NA|TRBJ2-5|TRBV7-9|NA
CASSLVVAGAETQYF
TGTGCCAGCAGCTTAGTGGTTGCAGGGGCAGAGACCCAGTACTTC
>NA|TRBJ2-7|TRBV2|NA
CASMLTPYEQYF
TGTGCCAGCATGTTGACTCCCTACGAGCAGTACTTC
>many|TRBJ2-7|TRBV4-1|TRBD1
CASSHLGGTGAYYEQYF
TGCGCCAGCAGCCATCTTGGAGGGACAGGGGCATACTACGAGCAGTACTTC
>NA|TRBJ2-7|TRBV5-1|TRBD1
CARPATGAPYEQYF
TGCGCCAGACCGGCGACAGGGGCGCCCTACGAGCAGTACTTC
>NA|TRBJ2-7|TRBV29-1|TRBD1
CSVTPGTGNYYEQYF
TGCAGCGTTACCCCCGGGACAGGGAATTACTACGAGCAGTACTTC
>once|TRBJ1-1|TRBV7-9|TRBD1
CASSFEQGAWDTEAFF
TGTGCCAGCAGCTTTGAACAGGGGGCGTGGGACACTGAAGCTTTCTTT
>NA|TRBJ1-1|TRBV5-1|NA
CASSFLFTGEGNTEAFF
TGCGCCAGCAGCTTTTTGTTTACGGGGGAGGGGAACACTGAAGCTTTCTTT
>once|TRBJ2-1|TRBV11-1|NA
CASTRSNEQFF
TGTGCCAGCACACGATCCAATGAGCAGTTCTTC
>NA|TRBJ2-6|TRBV19|TRBD1
CASSTYSGGRANVLTF
TGTGCCAGTAGTACCTACTCAGGGGGTAGGGCCAACGTCCTGACTTTC
>NA|TRBJ1-1|TRBV5-7|TRBD1
CASSPGQGAEAFF
TGTGCCAGCAGCCCGGGACAGGGGGCTGAAGCTTTCTTT
>NA|TRBJ2-5|TRBV5-4|NA
CASSLGAGPQETQYF
TGTGCCAGCAGCTTGGGAGCGGGCCCCCAAGAGACCCAGTACTTC
>NA|TRBJ2-7|TRBV4-3|TRBD1
CASSQVRGTGVTEQYF
TGCGCCAGCAGCCAAGTTCGCGGGACAGGGGTGACCGAGCAGTACTTC
>few|TRBJ2-6|TRBV4-1|NA
CASSPQRSGANVLTF
TGCGCCAGCAGTCCCCAGCGCTCTGGGGCCAACGTCCTGACTTTC
>once|TRBJ1-4|TRBV6-1|TRBD1
CASSPLRTGDEKLFF
TGTGCCAGCAGTCCTCTCCGGACAGGGGACGAAAAACTGTTTTTT